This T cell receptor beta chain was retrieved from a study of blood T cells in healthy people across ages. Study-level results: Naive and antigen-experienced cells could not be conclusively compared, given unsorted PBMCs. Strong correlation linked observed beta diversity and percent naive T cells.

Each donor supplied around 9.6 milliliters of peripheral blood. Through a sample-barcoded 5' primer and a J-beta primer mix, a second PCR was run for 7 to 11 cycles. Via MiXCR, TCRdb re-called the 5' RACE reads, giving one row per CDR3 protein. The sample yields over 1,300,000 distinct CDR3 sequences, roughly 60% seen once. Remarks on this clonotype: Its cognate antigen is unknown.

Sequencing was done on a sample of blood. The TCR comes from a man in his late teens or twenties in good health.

CDR3 loop: CASSQDRLARGYEQFF. The DNA of the CDR3 is TGTGCCAGCAGCCAAGATCGGCTAGCCCGAGGGTATGAGCAGTTCTTC. This rearrangement joins TRBV3-1 to TRBJ2-1; TRBD2 is a possible D gene (5 bases). This CDR3 has 16 residues. Germline CDR1 is LGHDT and CDR2 is YNNKEL (reference sequence). V was pared by 0 bases and J by 8 bases, with 17 bases between.